This is a list of T cell receptor beta chains from one sample in a study of beta chain features in type 1 diabetes. Generated by immunoSEQ multiplex PCR, the TCRdb table keeps only in-frame clones and is missing some. The data hold some 150,000 clones, with 6% to 7.5% observed a single time. The sample comprised central memory CD4+ T cells from blood. Every receptor here comes from a woman aged 25 to 45 in good health. CDR3s include the opening cysteine and the closing phenylalanine or tryptophan. D genes are given only for firm matches. Not every row has a clone size; where given, it reads once, few, many or a size class.

cdr3_aa | cdr3_nt | cdr3_length | d_call | v_call | clone_size | j_call
CAWSRDRAVNTEAFF | TGTGCCTGGAGTAGGGACAGAGCAGTGAACACTGAAGCTTTCTTT | 15 | TRBD1 | TRBV30 | many | TRBJ1-1
CASSLGGSRETQYF | TGTGCTAGCAGCTTAGGCGGGAGTCGGGAGACCCAGTACTTC | 14 | TRBD2 | TRBV7-7 | - | TRBJ2-5
CASSPPRGGTYEQYF | TGTGCCAGCAGTCCCCCCCGCGGAGGGACCTACGAGCAGTACTTC | 15 | - | TRBV28 | - | TRBJ2-7
CASSFRGGRASGANVLTF | TGTGCCAGCAGCTTCCGGGGCGGGAGGGCCTCTGGGGCCAACGTCCTGACTTTC | 18 | TRBD2 | TRBV7-3 | - | TRBJ2-6
CASSQGHKNTEAFF | TGTGCCAGCTCACAGGGGCACAAGAACACTGAAGCTTTCTTT | 14 | - | TRBV18 | few | TRBJ1-1
CSVESGQLDTDTQYF | TGCAGCGTTGAAAGTGGACAGCTGGACACAGATACGCAGTATTTT | 15 | - | TRBV29-1 | many | TRBJ2-3
CASSFGGQGADTQYF | TGTGCCAGCAGCTTTGGGGGACAGGGCGCGGATACGCAGTATTTT | 15 | TRBD1 | TRBV11-3 | - | TRBJ2-3
CASSPTAGGHEQYF | TGTGCCAGCTCACCAACGGCAGGGGGCCACGAGCAGTACTTC | 14 | TRBD1 | TRBV18 | many | TRBJ2-7
CASSFSGRAYNEQFF | TGTGCCAGCAGTTTTAGCGGGAGGGCCTACAATGAGCAGTTCTTC | 15 | TRBD2 | TRBV28 | few | TRBJ2-1
CASRKGLTKQETQYF | TGTGCCAGCAGGAAGGGACTGACGAAACAAGAGACCCAGTACTTC | 15 | - | TRBV5-4 | many | TRBJ2-5
CASSLVGEVDEKLFF | TGTGCCAGCAGCTTAGTCGGAGAGGTGGATGAAAAACTGTTTTTT | 15 | - | TRBV11-1 | few | TRBJ1-4
CASSSTFLAGGETQYF | TGTGCCAGCAGCTCTACTTTCCTAGCGGGAGGAGAGACCCAGTACTTC | 16 | TRBD2 | TRBV7-9 | few | TRBJ2-5
CASSTARLDTQYF | TGTGCCAGTAGTACCGCCAGGTTAGATACGCAGTATTTT | 13 | - | TRBV19 | - | TRBJ2-3
CASSLWPPRGNTQYF | TGTGCCAGCAGTTTATGGCCACCGCGGGGAAATACGCAGTATTTT | 15 | - | TRBV27 | - | TRBJ2-3
CASSPPTTGEHGYTF | TGTGCCAGCAGCCCTCCGACGACAGGGGAACATGGCTACACCTTC | 15 | TRBD1 | TRBV5-8 | few | TRBJ1-2
CASSPNAGQGYGYTF | TGTGCCAGCTCACCAAATGCGGGACAGGGCTATGGCTACACCTTC | 15 | TRBD1 | TRBV18 | many | TRBJ1-2
CASSTWGQRTYEAFF | TGTGCCAGTAGTACGTGGGGACAGAGGACATACGAAGCTTTCTTT | 15 | TRBD1 | TRBV19 | - | TRBJ1-1
CASSLGQGTGYGANVLTF | TGTGCCAGCAGCTTAGGACAGGGGACGGGATATGGGGCCAACGTCCTGACTTTC | 18 | TRBD1 | TRBV7-8 | few | TRBJ2-6
CASSQEPGANTGELFF | TGTGCCAGCAGCCAAGAACCAGGGGCGAACACCGGGGAGCTGTTTTTT | 16 | - | TRBV4-2 | few | TRBJ2-2
CASSGSGTGYNEQFF | TGTGCCAGCAGTGGTAGCGGGACGGGTTACAATGAGCAGTTCTTC | 15 | TRBD2 | TRBV6-1 | - | TRBJ2-1
CASSADSYTEAFF | TGTGCCAGCAGCGCGGACAGTTACACTGAAGCTTTCTTT | 13 | - | TRBV7-2 | - | TRBJ1-1
CASSQGQADNEQFF | TGTGCCAGCAGCCAGGGACAGGCTGACAATGAGCAGTTCTTC | 14 | TRBD1 | TRBV7-2 | few | TRBJ2-1
CAHSSGDTQYF | TGTGCCCATTCATCGGGAGATACGCAGTATTTT | 11 | - | TRBV30 | - | TRBJ2-3
CASSFRQGLDYGYTF | TGTGCCAGCAGTTTCCGACAGGGACTAGACTATGGCTACACCTTC | 15 | TRBD1 | TRBV27 | - | TRBJ1-2
CASSPVGDPNQPQHF | TGCGCCAGCAGCCCGGTGGGAGATCCCAATCAGCCCCAGCATTTT | 15 | - | TRBV5-1 | - | TRBJ1-5
CASRSRLARNYEQYF | TGTGCCAGCAGGTCACGACTAGCGCGCAACTACGAGCAGTACTTC | 15 | TRBD2 | TRBV5-6 | few | TRBJ2-7
CASSLDRSKQYF | TGTGCCAGCAGCTTGGACAGGAGCAAGCAGTACTTC | 12 | TRBD1 | TRBV7-2 | - | TRBJ2-7
CASSASGSLYEQYF | TGTGCCAGCAGTGCCAGCGGGAGTCTCTACGAGCAGTACTTC | 14 | TRBD2 | TRBV6-1 | many | TRBJ2-7
CASSLGGIGGNEQFF | TGTGCCAGCAGCTTAGGCGGGATCGGTGGGAATGAGCAGTTCTTC | 15 | - | TRBV7-3 | - | TRBJ2-1
CASSLQGATGELFF | TGTGCCAGCAGCTTACAGGGGGCAACCGGGGAGCTGTTTTTT | 14 | TRBD1 | TRBV11-2 | few | TRBJ2-2
CASSPGLRAGEAFF | TGTGCCAGCTCACCAGGTTTACGGGCAGGGGAAGCTTTCTTT | 14 | - | TRBV18 | - | TRBJ1-1
CASSPHGTGDTGELFF | TGTGCCAGCAGTCCTCACGGGACAGGGGATACGGGGGAGCTGTTTTTT | 16 | TRBD1 | TRBV28 | few | TRBJ2-2